The 29 T cell receptor beta chains given below trace back to one sample, sequenced in a study of blood T cell repertoires in COVID-19 (dated by TCRdb to between 2020 and 2021). The library was obtained by the immunoSEQ multiplex PCR assay. This immuneACCESS table, as held by TCRdb, lists in-frame sequences with V and J called but not all clones. Of the missing ones, under half trace to an unresolved V gene in checked studies; the others have no known cause. Across this sample there are some 140,000 clones, with about 85% seen only once. The ten largest account for 0.6% to 0.65% of the sample. Source material: peripheral blood. These TCRs come from a man aged 55 to 69 with COVID-19, enrolled during active disease.

This sequence joins TRBV7-2 and TRBJ2-1, with TRBD2 matching 13 bases. V shed 3 bases and J 9 bases; nucleotides not matched to a gene: 5. The CDR3 totals 15 residues. Germline assignment: CDR1 SGHTA and CDR2 FQGNSA. The CDR3 DNA reads TGTGCCAGCAGCTTTGGCCGACTAGCGGGGGGTGAGCAGTTCTTC. It specifies CASSFGRLAGGEQFF.

CDR3 loop: CASSLMGSGGYTF. Here the CDR3 DNA reads TGTGCCAGCAGTTTGATGGGTTCAGGGGGCTACACCTTC. V and J are TRBV6-5 and TRBJ1-2; a weak D match, TRBD1 (5 bases). V lost 4 bases and J 8 bases, leaving 14 bases between the germline ends. The CDR3 is 13 amino acids. Germline CDR1 MNHEY, CDR2 SVGAGI.

This sequence joins TRBV5-8 and TRBJ2-7; 8 positions agree with TRBD1. V shed 6 bases and J 5 bases; nucleotides not matched to a gene: 22. This CDR3 has 18 residues. Germline-derived CDR1 and CDR2 are SGHTS and YDEGEE. The DNA of the CDR3 is TGTGCCAGCACCCTCCTTATGATTATTGGACAGGGCTATAACGAGCAGTACTTC. Residues: CASTLLMIIGQGYNEQYF. Together with reference TRBV5-8 and TRBJ2-7, the CDR3 gives the full variable domain: EAGVTQSPTHLIKTRGQQATLRCSPISGHTSVYWYQQALGLGLQFLLWYDEGEERNRGNFPPRFSGRQFPNYSSELNVNALELEDSALYLCASTLLMIIGQGYNEQYFGPGTRLTVT.

The V and J genes are TRBV27 and TRBJ2-1; TRBD2 matches 12 bases. This CDR3 is 15 amino acids long. Germline lookup yields CDR1 MNHEY and CDR2 SMNVEV (reference sequence). V was pared by 6 bases and J by 8 bases, with 8 bases of the junction left unmatched. The CDR3 reads CASRPGLAGRDEQFF. The CDR3 nucleotides read TGTGCCAGCAGACCCGGACTAGCGGGAAGAGATGAGCAGTTCTTC.

The table lists this clone with a count of one. This chain joins TRBV27 and TRBJ2-1, with TRBD2 matching 12 bases. CDR3 length: 17 amino acids. J gave up 0 bases and V 4 bases, and 4 bases lay outside the gene matches. The germline gives CDR1 MNHEY, CDR2 SMNVEV (reference sequence). The CDR3 DNA reads TGTGCCAGCAGTTCGACGGGACTAGCGGGCTCCTACAATGAGCAGTTCTTC. The encoded protein is CASSSTGLAGSYNEQFF.

The V gene is TRBV5-5, the J gene TRBJ1-5; D is unresolved. Germline-derived CDR1 and CDR2 are SGHKS and YYEKEE (reference sequence). CDR3 size: 15 residues. Trimming left V 1 base short and J 0 bases short, with 8 bases between. The DNA for the CDR3 is TGTGCCAGCAGCTTGATAAGAGATAGCAATCAGCCCCAGCATTTT. Translating it yields CASSLIRDSNQPQHF.

The chain has TRBV7-2 and TRBJ1-5; D is undetermined. Germline assignment: CDR1 SGHTA and CDR2 FQGNSA. This CDR3 is built from 16 residues. V dropped 5 bases and J dropped 1 base, with 15 bases sitting between them. The CDR3 nucleotides read TGTGCCAGCAGCGTATACAGTGGTCAGAGCAATCAGCCCCAGCATTTT. Its translation: CASSVYSGQSNQPQHF.

The rearrangement links TRBV15 to TRBJ1-4; the D is unclear. Trimming stripped 4 bases from V and 13 bases from J, with 13 bases between. CDR3 length: 12 residues. In germline, CDR1 is LNHNV, CDR2 YYDKDF (reference sequence). This CDR3 reads CATSTMTGTLFF. The DNA of the CDR3 is TGTGCCACCAGCACTATGACGGGAACACTGTTTTTT.

The chain joins TRBV7-6 to TRBJ1-6; 7 nucleotides align to TRBD1. CDR1 SGHVS and CDR2 FNYEAQ come from the germline V gene. Trimming removed 6 bases from V and 8 bases from J; junction bases left unmatched: 7. The CDR3 runs 14 residues. CDR3 bases: TGTGCCAGCAGTCAGACAGGGAGCTATTCACCCCTCCACTTT. It translates to CASSQTGSYSPLHF.

This clone was counted once. The genes are TRBV7-9 and TRBJ2-1; TRBD2 matches at 7 bases. The CDR3 consists of 13 residues. Germline CDR1 reads SEHNR; CDR2 reads FQNEAQ (reference sequence). V shed 10 bases, J shed 3 bases, and the junction held 6 bases outside the gene matches. The CDR3 DNA reads TGTGCCATTACACCTAGCGGCTACAATGAGCAGTTCTTC. Translated, it gives CAITPSGYNEQFF.

The rearrangement joins TRBV12-5 to TRBJ2-7, with 11 nucleotides matching TRBD1. Germline CDR1 and CDR2: LGHNT and FRNRAP. The CDR3 is 14 amino acids. The trim removed 9 bases at V and 2 bases at J, leaving 6 bases unmatched. The CDR3, as DNA: TGTGCTAGCGGGGACAGGGGGGAGACCTACGAGCAGTACTTC. Protein sequence: CASGDRGETYEQYF.

The rearrangement links TRBV7-9 to TRBJ1-2; D ambiguous. Germline assignment: CDR1 SEHNR and CDR2 FQNEAQ (reference sequence). The CDR3 has 14 amino acids. Deletions cut 1 base from V and 6 bases from J, with 12 bases between. The CDR3 here is CASSLDASSNGYTF. DNA of the CDR3: TGTGCCAGCAGCTTAGACGCCAGTTCAAATGGCTACACCTTC.

The chain joins TRBV5-8 to TRBJ1-1, with D possibly matching TRBD1 (5 bases). V was shortened by 0 bases and J by 4 bases, with 13 bases between the two germline ends. The CDR3 is made up of 15 amino acids. Germline loops: CDR1 SGHTS, CDR2 YDEGEE. CDR3 region: CASSLGRGRITEAFF. CDR3 nucleotides: TGTGCCAGCAGCTTGGGGCGGGGCAGGATCACTGAAGCTTTCTTT.

V usage is TRBV4-3 and J usage is TRBJ1-5, with 7 bases matching TRBD1. Losses at the gene ends were 0 bases for V and 4 bases for J; bases not matched to a gene: 6. CDR1 is LGHNA, CDR2 YSLEER, per germline. There are 16 residues in the CDR3. The CDR3 DNA is TGCGCCAGCAGCCAAGAACAGGGGACTGGTAATCAGCCCCAGCATTTT. Amino acid sequence: CASSQEQGTGNQPQHF.

A word on this clone: Other nucleotide sequences in the sample specify the same CDR3. CDR3 nucleotide sequence: TGTGCCAGCTCCCTCGACAGATTCAATCAGCCCCAGCATTTT. Translated: CASSLDRFNQPQHF. The chain has TRBV18 and TRBJ1-5; weak D call: TRBD1 (5 bases). The CDR3 length is 14 residues. The V end was cut by 6 bases, the J end by 3 bases, with 12 bases between. The germline gives CDR1 KGHSH, CDR2 LQKENI.

V gene TRBV24-1 combines with J gene TRBJ2-5; possible D gene TRBD2, 6 bases. CDR1 and CDR2 from the germline V gene are KGHDR and SFDVKD. The CDR3 length is 18 residues. Trimming left V 4 bases short and J 5 bases short, with 25 bases between. The CDR3 region is CATSETTGGLAFRETQYF. Here the CDR3 DNA reads TGTGCCACCAGTGAAACCACCGGAGGCCTAGCGTTCCGGGAGACCCAGTACTTC.

The J gene is TRBJ1-1, the V gene TRBV7-2, with D uncertain. Deletions cut 0 bases from V and 6 bases from J, with 8 bases between. The CDR3 is 13 amino acids. The germline CDR1 and CDR2 sequences are SGHTA and FQGNSA. This chain's CDR3 is CASSLAWEAEAFF. The CDR3 DNA reads TGTGCCAGCAGCTTAGCTTGGGAGGCTGAAGCTTTCTTT. Looking up the rest from reference TRBV7-2 and TRBJ1-1 gives the full variable domain: GAGVSQSPSNKVTEKGKDVELRCDPISGHTALYWYRQSLGQGLEFLIYFQGNSAPDKSGLPSDRFSAERTGGSVSTLTIQRTQQEDSAVYLCASSLAWEAEAFFGQGTRLTVV.

The V and J genes are TRBV29-1 and TRBJ1-1, with D hard to call. This CDR3 contains 12 residues. The germline gives CDR1 SQVTM, CDR2 ANQGSEA. V was pared by 6 bases and J by 0 bases, with 8 bases between. CDR3 residues: CSVGRMNTEAFF. The CDR3 bases are TGCAGCGTAGGGAGAATGAACACTGAAGCTTTCTTT.

V and J are TRBV9 and TRBJ1-1; the D gene is possibly TRBD1 (5 bases). The germline V gene has CDR1 SGDLS and CDR2 YYNGEE. This CDR3 is built from 13 residues. Trimming shortened V by 4 bases and J by 1 base, and 8 bases separated the two germline ends. In DNA form, the CDR3 reads TGTGCCAGCAGCCCCCAGGGGAACACTGAAGCTTTCTTT. Its translation: CASSPQGNTEAFF.

This chain uses TRBV4-3 with TRBJ1-4, with 7 bases matching TRBD1. After removal of 1 base from V and 4 bases from J, the junction contained 6 bases not matched to a gene. This CDR3 is built from 16 residues. Germline V gives CDR1 LGHNA, CDR2 YSLEER. The CDR3 protein is CASSQGPTGLNEKLFF. The CDR3, as DNA: TGCGCCAGCAGCCAAGGTCCGACAGGGCTTAATGAAAAACTGTTTTTT.

With respect to this clone: The germline gene is not matched at one end of the junction; a read error may be the cause. The V call is TRBV4-2, the J call TRBJ1-5; 8 positions agree with TRBD1. The CDR3 covers 16 residues. Per germline, CDR1 LGHNA and CDR2 YNFKEQ. The CDR3 DNA reads as TGTGCCAGCAGCCGGGAGGACAGGGATAGCGATCAGCCCCAGCATTTT. It encodes CASSREDRDSDQPQHF.

The chain is built from TRBV30 and TRBJ1-5, with 8 bases fitting TRBD1. The junction had 17 bases not matched to a gene; V was cut back by 2 bases and J by 2 bases. The CDR3 runs 19 residues. The germline CDR1 and CDR2 sequences are GTSNPN and SVGIG (reference sequence). CDR3 coding DNA: TGTGCCTGGAGTCTCGGACAGGGAGCGGTCTGGTTGGGCAATCAGCCCCAGCATTTT. Protein product: CAWSLGQGAVWLGNQPQHF.

V gene TRBV29-1 combines with J gene TRBJ1-2, with 7 nucleotides matching TRBD1. Looked up from germline, CDR1 is SQVTM and CDR2 is ANQGSEA. CDR3 length equals 12 residues. With 6 bases clipped from V and 4 bases from J, the junction kept 5 bases outside the gene matches. CDR3: CSVQQGSYGYTF. CDR3 DNA: TGCAGCGTCCAACAGGGGAGCTATGGCTACACCTTC. Combining the CDR3 with reference TRBV29-1 and TRBJ1-2 gives the whole variable domain SAVISQKPSRDICQRGTSLTIQCQVDSQVTMMFWYRQQPGQSLTLIATANQGSEATYESGFVIDKFPISRPNLTFSTLTVSNMSPEDSSIYLCSVQQGSYGYTFGSGTRLTVV.

J is TRBJ2-5 and V is TRBV29-1; 7 bases agree with TRBD2. The germline CDR1 and CDR2 sequences are SQVTM and ANQGSEA. The CDR3 runs 12 residues. Trimming removed 6 bases from V and 2 bases from J; junction bases left unmatched: 3. The CDR3 loop reads CSVRTSQETQYF. The CDR3 DNA sequence: TGCAGCGTCCGGACTAGTCAAGAGACCCAGTACTTC. The variable domain in full, with the rest retrieved from reference TRBV29-1 and TRBJ2-5, is SAVISQKPSRDICQRGTSLTIQCQVDSQVTMMFWYRQQPGQSLTLIATANQGSEATYESGFVIDKFPISRPNLTFSTLTVSNMSPEDSSIYLCSVRTSQETQYFGPGTRLLVL.

The chain employs TRBV18 and TRBJ1-6, with 7 bases matching TRBD1. After removal of 3 bases from V and 9 bases from J, the junction contained 5 bases not matched to a gene. Per germline, CDR1 KGHSH and CDR2 LQKENI. The CDR3 has 14 residues. The CDR3 is CASSPDRVGSPLHF. CDR3 DNA: TGTGCCAGCTCACCCGACAGGGTGGGTTCACCCCTCCACTTT. Filled out from reference TRBV18 and TRBJ1-6, the complete variable domain reads NAGVMQNPRHLVRRRGQEARLRCSPMKGHSHVYWYRQLPEEGLKFMVYLQKENIIDESGMPKERFSAEFPKEGPSILRIQQVVRGDSAAYFCASSPDRVGSPLHFGNGTRLTVT.

The chain combines TRBV7-3 with TRBJ2-1; D perhaps matches TRBD2 (5 bases). CDR1 is SGHTA, CDR2 FQGTGA, per germline. The ends were cut back, 5 bases at V and 0 bases at J, with 11 bases in the middle. The CDR3 runs to 15 residues. The CDR3 spells CASSVTGSSYNEQFF. CDR3 bases: TGTGCCAGCAGCGTGACTGGGAGCTCCTACAATGAGCAGTTCTTC.

J is TRBJ1-6 and V is TRBV5-1; TRBD1 aligns across 9 bases. The V and J ends lost 3 bases and 8 bases, in that order; junction bases with no gene match: 6. This CDR3 comprises 15 residues. Germline loops: CDR1 SGHRS, CDR2 YFSETQ. CDR3 sequence (DNA): TGCGCCAGCAGCTATACAGGGGGCTACGATTCACCCCTCCACTTT. It yields the protein CASSYTGGYDSPLHF.

The chain is built from TRBV6-5 and TRBJ2-5; 11 nucleotides line up with TRBD1. Germline CDR1 is MNHEY and CDR2 is SVGAGI. This CDR3 is built from 15 residues. Trimming cost V 0 bases and J 4 bases; bases outside gene matches: 1. CDR3 sequence (DNA): TGTGCCAGCAGTTACTCGGACAGGGGGCCAGAGACCCAGTACTTC. Its protein is CASSYSDRGPETQYF.

The chain links TRBV27 to TRBJ1-6, with unresolved D. The V end lost 2 bases, the J end lost 5 bases, and 7 bases lay between the germline ends. Germline V CDR1 and CDR2: MNHEY, SMNVEV (reference sequence). There are 14 residues in the CDR3. The CDR3 nucleotides are TGTGCCAGCAGTTTAATGGGAGATAATTCACCCCTCCACTTT. This gives the protein CASSLMGDNSPLHF.